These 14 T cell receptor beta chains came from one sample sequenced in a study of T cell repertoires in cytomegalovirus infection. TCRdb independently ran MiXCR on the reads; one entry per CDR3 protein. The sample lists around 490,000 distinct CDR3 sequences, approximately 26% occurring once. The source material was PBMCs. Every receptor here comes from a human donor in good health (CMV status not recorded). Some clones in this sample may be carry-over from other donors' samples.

CDR3 DNA: TGTGCCAGCACTCTACCGGGACAAGAAGCTTTCTTT. This sequence encodes CASTLPGQEAFF. The J gene is TRBJ1-1, the V gene TRBV28; the D gene is possibly TRBD1 (6 bases). Germline CDR1 is MDHEN and CDR2 is SYDVKM. V shed 7 bases and J shed 8 bases, with 14 bases lying between them. The CDR3 spans 12 residues.

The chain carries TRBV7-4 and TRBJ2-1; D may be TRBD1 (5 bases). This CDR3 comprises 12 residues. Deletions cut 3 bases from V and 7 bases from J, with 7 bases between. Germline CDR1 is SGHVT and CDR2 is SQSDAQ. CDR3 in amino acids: CASSLGQNEQFF. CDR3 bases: TGTGCCAGCAGCTTGGGGCAGAATGAGCAGTTCTTC.

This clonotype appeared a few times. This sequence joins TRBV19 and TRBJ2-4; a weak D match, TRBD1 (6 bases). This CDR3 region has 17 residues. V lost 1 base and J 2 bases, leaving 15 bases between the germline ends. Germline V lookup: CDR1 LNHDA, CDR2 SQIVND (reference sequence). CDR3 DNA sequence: TGTGCCAGTAGTATAGTTCGGCCGGGACACCCCAAAAACATTCAGTACTTC. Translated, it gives CASSIVRPGHPKNIQYF.

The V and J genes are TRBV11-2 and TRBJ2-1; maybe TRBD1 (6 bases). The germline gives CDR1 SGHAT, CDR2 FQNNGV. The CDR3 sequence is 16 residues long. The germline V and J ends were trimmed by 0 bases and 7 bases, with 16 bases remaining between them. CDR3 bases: TGTGCCAGCAGCTTAGAAGGGGGAAGAGGGGCGAATGAGCAGTTCTTC. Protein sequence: CASSLEGGRGANEQFF.

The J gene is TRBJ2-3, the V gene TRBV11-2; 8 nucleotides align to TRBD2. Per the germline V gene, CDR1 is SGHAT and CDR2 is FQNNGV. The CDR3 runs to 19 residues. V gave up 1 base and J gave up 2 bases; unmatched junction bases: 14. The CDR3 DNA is TGTGCCAGCAGCTTAGGGGGGCTAGTCGGGGGGGGGGCCACAGATACGCAGTATTTT. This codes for CASSLGGLVGGGATDTQYF.

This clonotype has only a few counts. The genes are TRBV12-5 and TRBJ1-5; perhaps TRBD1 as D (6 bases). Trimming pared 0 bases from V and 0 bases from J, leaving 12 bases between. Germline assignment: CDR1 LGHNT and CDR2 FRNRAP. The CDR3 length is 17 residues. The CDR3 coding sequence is TGTGCTAGTGGTTTGGTAATGGACAGAAATAGCAATCAGCCCCAGCATTTT. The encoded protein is CASGLVMDRNSNQPQHF.

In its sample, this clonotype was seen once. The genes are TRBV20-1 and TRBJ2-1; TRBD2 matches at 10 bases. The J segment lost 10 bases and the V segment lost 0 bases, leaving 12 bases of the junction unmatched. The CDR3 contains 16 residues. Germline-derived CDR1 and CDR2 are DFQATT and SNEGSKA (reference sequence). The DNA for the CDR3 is TGCAGTGCTAGAGATCGGGGTAGCGGGAGGTCGCACGAGCAGTTCTTC. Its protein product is CSARDRGSGRSHEQFF.

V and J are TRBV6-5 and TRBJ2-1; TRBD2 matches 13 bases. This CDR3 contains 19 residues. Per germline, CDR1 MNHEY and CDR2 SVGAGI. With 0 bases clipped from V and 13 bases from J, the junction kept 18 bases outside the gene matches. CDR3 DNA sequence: TGTGCCAGCAGTTACTCTCTGGGGTCGGGGACTAGCGGGAATTGGCCTCAGTTCTTC. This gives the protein CASSYSLGSGTSGNWPQFF.

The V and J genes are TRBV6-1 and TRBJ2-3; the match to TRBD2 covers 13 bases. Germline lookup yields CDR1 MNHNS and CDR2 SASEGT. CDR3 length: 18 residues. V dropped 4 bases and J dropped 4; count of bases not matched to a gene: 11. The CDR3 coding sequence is TGTGCCAGCAGTGTCTTCCCACGACTAGCGGGAGGTTCAGATACGCAGTATTTT. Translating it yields CASSVFPRLAGGSDTQYF.

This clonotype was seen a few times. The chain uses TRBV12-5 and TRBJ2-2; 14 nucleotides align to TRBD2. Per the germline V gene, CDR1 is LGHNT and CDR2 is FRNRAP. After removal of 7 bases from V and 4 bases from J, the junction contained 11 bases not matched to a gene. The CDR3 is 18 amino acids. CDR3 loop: CASVPGLAGAGGTGELFF. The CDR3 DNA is TGTGCTAGTGTCCCGGGACTAGCGGGAGCGGGGGGCACCGGGGAGCTGTTTTTT.

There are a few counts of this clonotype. The CDR3 here is CASSPLPGQGADTEAFF. In DNA form, the CDR3 reads TGCGCCAGCAGCCCGCTACCGGGACAGGGGGCAGACACTGAAGCTTTCTTT. The chain joins TRBV4-1 to TRBJ1-1, with 12 positions matching TRBD1. V lost 4 bases to trimming and J lost 3 bases; unmatched junction nucleotides: 9. Looked up from germline, CDR1 is MGHRA and CDR2 is YSYEKL. CDR3 length equals 17 residues.

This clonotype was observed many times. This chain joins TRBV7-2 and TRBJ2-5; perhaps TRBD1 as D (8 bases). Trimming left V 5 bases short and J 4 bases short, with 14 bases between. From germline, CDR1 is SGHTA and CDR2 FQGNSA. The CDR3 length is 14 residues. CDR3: CASSLQGGGETQYF. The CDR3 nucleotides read TGTGCCAGCAGCCTACAGGGGGGGGGAGAGACCCAGTACTTC.

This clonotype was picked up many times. DNA for the CDR3: TGTGCCAGCGGAAAACCAGGACAGCCCTTTGGAAACACTGAAGCTTTCTTT. Translated: CASGKPGQPFGNTEAFF. J is TRBJ1-1 and V is TRBV12-3 or TRBV12-4; D is perhaps TRBD1 (6 bases). There are 17 residues in the CDR3. V was cut by 8 bases and J by 2 bases, with 24 bases left in between.

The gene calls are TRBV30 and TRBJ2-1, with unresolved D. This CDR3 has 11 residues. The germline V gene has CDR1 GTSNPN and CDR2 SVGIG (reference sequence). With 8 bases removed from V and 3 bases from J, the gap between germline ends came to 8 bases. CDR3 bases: TGTGCCCTAAGGAACTACAATGAGCAGTTCTTC. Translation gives CALRNYNEQFF.